One sample yielded the 3 T cell receptor beta chains listed below, sequenced in a study of graft-versus-host responses after intestinal transplantation. Researchers processed graft tissue to release intraepithelial and lamina propria lymphocytes. The repertoire was sequenced with immunoSEQ multiplex PCR; TCRdb's copy has only in-frame clones and lacks some. This sample yields approximately 4,300 clones, of which 77% are seen a single time; approximately 6.6% belongs to the top ten. The sequences come from ileum tissue, collected 9 days after transplant. The receptors here all came from a human patient who received an intestinal transplant, so some T cells may come from the graft donor.

V and J are TRBV10-1 and TRBJ2-1, with a tentative D call TRBD2 (6 bases). V dropped 4 bases and J dropped 5 bases, with 9 bases sitting between them. The germline gives CDR1 WNHNN, CDR2 SYGVQD (reference sequence). CDR3 length: 13 amino acids. The CDR3 DNA reads as TGCGCCAGCAGTGCGGGCGGGAACAATGAGCAGTTCTTC. It encodes CASSAGGNNEQFF.

With regard to this clone: This same CDR3 is encoded by further DNA sequences in the sample. The chain recombines TRBV4-1 with TRBJ2-7; D uncertain. Trimming took off 4 bases at V and 2 bases at J, with 9 bases between the two ends. Germline lookup yields CDR1 MGHRA and CDR2 YSYEKL. The CDR3 is 13 residues long. Written as DNA, the CDR3 is TGCGCCAGCAGCCTGCCAGGCGCCTACGAGCAGTACTTC. Amino acids: CASSLPGAYEQYF.

The rearrangement uses TRBV30 and TRBJ1-3, with D maybe TRBD1 (6 bases). Germline CDR1 and CDR2: GTSNPN and SVGIG (reference sequence). This CDR3 has 13 residues. With 8 bases removed from V and 2 bases from J, the gap between germline ends came to 13 bases. The CDR3 DNA sequence: TGTGCCCGCAAACAGGGAGCTGGAAACACCATATATTTT. Protein: CARKQGAGNTIYF. Together with reference TRBV30 and TRBJ1-3, the CDR3 gives the full variable domain: SQTIHQWPATLVQPVGSPLSLECTVEGTSNPNLYWYRQAAGRGLQLLFYSVGIGQISSEVPQNLSASRPQDRQFILSSKKLLLSDSGFYLCARKQGAGNTIYFGEGSWLTVV.